This TCR beta chain was observed in a study of T cell repertoires in cytomegalovirus infection. This clonotype was seen more than once but under ten times. Antigen unknown. TCRdb reanalysed the reads using MiXCR and keeps one entry per CDR3 protein. The sample lists about 770,000 distinct CDR3 sequences, under 35% occurring once. V was trimmed by 5 bases and J by 5 bases, leaving 10 bases between them. This CDR3 is built from 13 residues. Germline CDR1 MNHNS, CDR2 SASEGT. The chain employs TRBV6-1 and TRBJ1-5; no definite D call. The sequencing used cultured CD8+ T cells from PBMCs, collected from culture after CMV antigen stimulation. The sequence came from a human donor in good health (CMV status not recorded). Some clones in this sample may be carry-over from other donors' samples. CDR3 protein: CASSPVGDQPQHF. CDR3 DNA sequence: TGTGCCAGCAGTCCCGTGGGAGATCAGCCCCAGCATTTT.